This TCR beta chain was found in a study of blood T cell repertoires in COVID-19. Study at large: PBMCs, B-cell-depleted T cells, or T cells provided the cDNA or gDNA that made up the material.

The germline gives CDR1 SGHRS, CDR2 YFSETQ. There are 14 residues in the CDR3. Concerning this clone itself: A junction boundary mismatches the germline segment, possibly from a read error.

Sequencing was performed with immunoSEQ multiplex PCR; in TCRdb, only in-frame clones are kept and a portion is missing. The sample has a few hundred thousand clones, around nine tenths seen once. The sample consisted of peripheral blood. The genes are TRBV5-1 and TRBJ2-7; 7 nucleotides match TRBD2. This receptor was identified in a man aged 35-49 years who had recovered from COVID-19. Here the CDR3 DNA reads TGCGCCAGCAAGGTGGGAGGGGACTCCAACGAGCAGTACTTC. Its protein is CASKVGGDSNEQYF.